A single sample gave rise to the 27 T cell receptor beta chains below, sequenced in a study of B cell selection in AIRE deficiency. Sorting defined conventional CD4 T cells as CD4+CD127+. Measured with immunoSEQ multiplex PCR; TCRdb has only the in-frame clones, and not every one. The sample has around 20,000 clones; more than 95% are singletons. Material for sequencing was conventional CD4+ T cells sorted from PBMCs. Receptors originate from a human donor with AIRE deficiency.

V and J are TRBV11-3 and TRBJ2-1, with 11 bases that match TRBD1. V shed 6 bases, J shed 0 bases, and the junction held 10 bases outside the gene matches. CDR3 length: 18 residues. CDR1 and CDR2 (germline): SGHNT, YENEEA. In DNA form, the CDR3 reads TGTGCCAGCAGGCCCGGGACAGGGGGTTTTGGCTCCTACAATGAGCAGTTCTTC. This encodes CASRPGTGGFGSYNEQFF.

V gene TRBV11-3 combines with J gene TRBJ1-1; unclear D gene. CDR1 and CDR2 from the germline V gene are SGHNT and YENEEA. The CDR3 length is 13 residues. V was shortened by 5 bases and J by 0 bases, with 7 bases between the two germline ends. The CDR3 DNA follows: TGTGCCAGCAGCCAGGCCATGAACACTGAAGCTTTCTTT. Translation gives CASSQAMNTEAFF.

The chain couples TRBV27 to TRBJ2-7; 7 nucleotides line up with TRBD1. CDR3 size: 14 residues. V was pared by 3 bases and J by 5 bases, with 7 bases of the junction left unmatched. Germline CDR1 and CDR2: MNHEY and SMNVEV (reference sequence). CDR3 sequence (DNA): TGTGCCAGCAGTTTTAGACAGGGAAGCCACGAGCAGTACTTC. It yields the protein CASSFRQGSHEQYF.

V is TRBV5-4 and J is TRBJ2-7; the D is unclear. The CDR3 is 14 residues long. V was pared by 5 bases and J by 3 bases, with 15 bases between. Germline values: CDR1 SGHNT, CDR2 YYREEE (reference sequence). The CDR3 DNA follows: TGTGCCAGCAGTCCGGACGGGCGTGTCTACGAGCAGTACTTC. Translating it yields CASSPDGRVYEQYF.

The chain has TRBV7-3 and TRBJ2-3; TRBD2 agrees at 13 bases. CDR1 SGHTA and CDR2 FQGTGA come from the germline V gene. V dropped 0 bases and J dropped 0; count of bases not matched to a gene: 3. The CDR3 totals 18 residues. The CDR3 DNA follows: TGTGCCAGCAGCTTAACGGGGACTAGCGGGGCCAGCACAGATACGCAGTATTTT. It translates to CASSLTGTSGASTDTQYF.

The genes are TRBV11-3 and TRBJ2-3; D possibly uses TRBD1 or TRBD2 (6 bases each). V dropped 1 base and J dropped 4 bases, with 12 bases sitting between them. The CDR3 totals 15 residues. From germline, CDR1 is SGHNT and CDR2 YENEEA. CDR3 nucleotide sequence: TGTGCCAGCAGCTTAGTAGTCGGGGGCTCAGATACGCAGTATTTT. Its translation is CASSLVVGGSDTQYF.

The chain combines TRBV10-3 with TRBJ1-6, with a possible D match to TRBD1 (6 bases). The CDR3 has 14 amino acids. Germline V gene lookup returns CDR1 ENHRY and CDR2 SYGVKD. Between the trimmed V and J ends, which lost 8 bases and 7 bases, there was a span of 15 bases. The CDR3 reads CAISGPGGNSPLHF. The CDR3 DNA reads TGTGCCATCTCTGGGCCGGGGGGCAATTCACCCCTCCACTTT.

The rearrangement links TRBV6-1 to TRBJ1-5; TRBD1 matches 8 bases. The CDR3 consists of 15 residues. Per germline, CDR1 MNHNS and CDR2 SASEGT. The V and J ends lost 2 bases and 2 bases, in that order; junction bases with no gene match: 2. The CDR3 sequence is CASSEPGGGNQPQHF. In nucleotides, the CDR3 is TGTGCCAGCAGTGAACCAGGGGGCGGCAATCAGCCCCAGCATTTT.

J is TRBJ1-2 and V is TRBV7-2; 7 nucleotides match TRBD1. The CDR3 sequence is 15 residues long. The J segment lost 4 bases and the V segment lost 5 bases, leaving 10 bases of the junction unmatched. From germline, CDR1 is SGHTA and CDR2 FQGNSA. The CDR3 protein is CASSPQGQAVYGYTF. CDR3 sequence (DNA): TGTGCCAGCAGCCCCCAAGGACAGGCCGTCTATGGCTACACCTTC. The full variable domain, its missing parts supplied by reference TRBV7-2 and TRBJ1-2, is GAGVSQSPSNKVTEKGKDVELRCDPISGHTALYWYRQSLGQGLEFLIYFQGNSAPDKSGLPSDRFSAERTGGSVSTLTIQRTQQEDSAVYLCASSPQGQAVYGYTFGSGTRLTVV.

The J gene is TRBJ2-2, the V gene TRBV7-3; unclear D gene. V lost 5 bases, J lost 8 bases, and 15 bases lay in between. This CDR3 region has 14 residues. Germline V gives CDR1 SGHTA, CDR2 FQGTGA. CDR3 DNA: TGTGCCAGCAGCGTCCGACCCCACGAAGGGGAGCTGTTTTTT. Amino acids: CASSVRPHEGELFF.

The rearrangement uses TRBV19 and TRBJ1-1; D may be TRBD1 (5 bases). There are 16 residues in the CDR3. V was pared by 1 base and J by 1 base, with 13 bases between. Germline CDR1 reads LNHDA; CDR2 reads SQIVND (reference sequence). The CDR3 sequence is CASSIGYRKANTEAFF. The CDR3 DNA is TGTGCCAGTAGTATAGGTTACAGGAAGGCGAACACTGAAGCTTTCTTT.

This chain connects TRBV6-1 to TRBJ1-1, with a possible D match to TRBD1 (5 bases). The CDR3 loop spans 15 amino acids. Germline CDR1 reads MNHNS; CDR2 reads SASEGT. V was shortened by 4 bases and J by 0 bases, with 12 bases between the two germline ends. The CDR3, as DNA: TGTGCCAGCAGTGCAGGGATTTACATGAACACTGAAGCTTTCTTT. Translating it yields CASSAGIYMNTEAFF.

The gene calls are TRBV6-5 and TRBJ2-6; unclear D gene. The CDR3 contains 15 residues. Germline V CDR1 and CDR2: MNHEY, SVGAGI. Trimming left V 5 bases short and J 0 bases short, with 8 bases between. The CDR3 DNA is TGTGCCAGCAGTGTTACAGCCTCTGGGGCCAACGTCCTGACTTTC. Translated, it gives CASSVTASGANVLTF.

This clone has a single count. CDR3 sequence reads: CASSQDTRIAGYNEQFF. CDR3 bases: TGCGCCAGCAGCCAAGACACCCGGATAGCGGGTTACAATGAGCAGTTCTTC. The rearrangement uses TRBV4-1 and TRBJ2-1, with 7 bases identical to TRBD2. The V gene end was trimmed by 0 bases and the J gene end by 4 bases; junction bases not matched to a gene: 9. The germline V gene has CDR1 MGHRA and CDR2 YSYEKL. The CDR3 consists of 17 residues.

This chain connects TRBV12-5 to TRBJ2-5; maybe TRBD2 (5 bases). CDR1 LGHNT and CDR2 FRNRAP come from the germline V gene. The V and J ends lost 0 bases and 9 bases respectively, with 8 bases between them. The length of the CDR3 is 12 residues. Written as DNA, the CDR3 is TGTGCTAGTGGTTTGGTATCGGGGTCCCAGTACTTC. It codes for CASGLVSGSQYF.

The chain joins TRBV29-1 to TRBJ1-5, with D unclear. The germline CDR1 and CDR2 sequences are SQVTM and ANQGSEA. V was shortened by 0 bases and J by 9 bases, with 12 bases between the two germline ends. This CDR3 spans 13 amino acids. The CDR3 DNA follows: TGCAGCGTTGAAGAACTGGGTGTAGGGCCCCAGCATTTT. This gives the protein CSVEELGVGPQHF.

CDR3 in DNA: TGTGCCTGGACTCAGGGTTTCTCTGGGGCCAACGTCCTGACTTTC. This translates into CAWTQGFSGANVLTF. This chain links TRBV30 with TRBJ2-6, with a possible D match to TRBD1 (5 bases). Germline V lookup: CDR1 GTSNPN, CDR2 SVGIG (reference sequence). Trimming stripped 4 bases from V and 0 bases from J, with 10 bases between. The CDR3 length is 15 residues.

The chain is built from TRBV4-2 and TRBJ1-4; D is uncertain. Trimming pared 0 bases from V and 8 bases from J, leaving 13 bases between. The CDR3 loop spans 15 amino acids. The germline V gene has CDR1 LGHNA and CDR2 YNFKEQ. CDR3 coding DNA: TGTGCCAGCAGCCAAGATTCTAGGGTACGGGAAAAACTGTTTTTT. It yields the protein CASSQDSRVREKLFF.

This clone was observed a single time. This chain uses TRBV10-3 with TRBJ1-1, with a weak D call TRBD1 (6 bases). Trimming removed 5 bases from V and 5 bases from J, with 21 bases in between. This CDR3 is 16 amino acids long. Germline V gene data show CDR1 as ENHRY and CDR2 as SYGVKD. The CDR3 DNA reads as TGTGCCATCAGTCCTCATGCAGGTCAGGGGCGAACTGAAGCTTTCTTT. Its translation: CAISPHAGQGRTEAFF.

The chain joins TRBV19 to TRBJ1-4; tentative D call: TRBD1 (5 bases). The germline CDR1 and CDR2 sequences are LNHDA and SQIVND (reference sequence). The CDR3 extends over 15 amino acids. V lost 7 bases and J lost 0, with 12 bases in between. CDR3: CASKTDDPTNEKLFF. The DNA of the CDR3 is TGTGCCAGTAAGACAGATGACCCAACTAATGAAAAACTGTTTTTT.

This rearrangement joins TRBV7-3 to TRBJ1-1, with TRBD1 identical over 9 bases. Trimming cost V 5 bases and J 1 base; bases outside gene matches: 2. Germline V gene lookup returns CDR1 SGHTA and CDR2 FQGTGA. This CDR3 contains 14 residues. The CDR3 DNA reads TGTGCCAGCAGCCCACAGGGGGCGAACACTGAAGCTTTCTTT. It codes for CASSPQGANTEAFF.

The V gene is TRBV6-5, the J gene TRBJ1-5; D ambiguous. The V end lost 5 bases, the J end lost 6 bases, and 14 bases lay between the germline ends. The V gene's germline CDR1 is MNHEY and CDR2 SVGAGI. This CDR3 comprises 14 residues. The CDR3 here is CASSAPGRVQPQHF. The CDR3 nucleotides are TGTGCCAGCAGTGCACCCGGTAGGGTTCAGCCCCAGCATTTT.

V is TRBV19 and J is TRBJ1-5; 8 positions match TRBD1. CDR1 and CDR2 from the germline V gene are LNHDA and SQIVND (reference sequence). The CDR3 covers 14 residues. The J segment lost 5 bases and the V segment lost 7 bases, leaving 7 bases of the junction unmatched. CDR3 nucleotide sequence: TGTGCCAGTACCACAGGGGGTCCCTATCAGCCCCAGCATTTT. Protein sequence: CASTTGGPYQPQHF.

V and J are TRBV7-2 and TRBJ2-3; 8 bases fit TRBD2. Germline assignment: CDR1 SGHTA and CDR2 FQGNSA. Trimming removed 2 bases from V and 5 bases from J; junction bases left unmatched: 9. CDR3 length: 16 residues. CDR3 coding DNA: TGTGCCAGCAGCTTAATATCTGGGAGCGGGAGAGATACGCAGTATTTT. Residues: CASSLISGSGRDTQYF.

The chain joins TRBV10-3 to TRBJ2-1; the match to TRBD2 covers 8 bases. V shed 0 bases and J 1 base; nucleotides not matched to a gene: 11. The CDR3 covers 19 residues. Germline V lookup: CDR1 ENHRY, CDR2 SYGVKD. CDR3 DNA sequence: TGTGCCATCAGTGAGTCACAAGGGGTAGCGGGACAATCCTACAATGAGCAGTTCTTC. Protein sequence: CAISESQGVAGQSYNEQFF.

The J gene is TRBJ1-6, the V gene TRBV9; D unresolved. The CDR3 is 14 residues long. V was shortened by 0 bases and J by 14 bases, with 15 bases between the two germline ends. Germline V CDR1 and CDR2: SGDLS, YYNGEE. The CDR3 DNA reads TGTGCCAGCAGCGTAGATGTTGAACCTTTGTCCCTCCACTTT. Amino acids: CASSVDVEPLSLHF.

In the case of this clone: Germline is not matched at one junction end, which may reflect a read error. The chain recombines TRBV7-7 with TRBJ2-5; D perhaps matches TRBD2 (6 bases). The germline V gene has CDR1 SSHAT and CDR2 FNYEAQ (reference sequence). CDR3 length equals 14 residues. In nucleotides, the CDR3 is TGTGCTAGCAGCTTAGTGGGGGGTCCAGAGACCCAGTACTTC. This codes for CASSLVGGPETQYF.